This is a list of T cell receptor beta chains from one sample in a study of tumor-infiltrating lymphocytes in primary liver carcinoma. TCRdb called the multiplex PCR reads again in MiXCR, with one record for every CDR3 protein. The data contain about 200,000 distinct CDR3 sequences, roughly 61% of them singletons. The material sequenced was peripheral blood. These receptors came from a woman in her fifties or sixties with primary liver carcinoma and hepatitis B virus infection. Both conserved end residues are part of each CDR3. Fields, in order: J gene, clone size, V gene, CDR3 protein. Size values are once, few and many counts, or a class for expanded clones, and some rows have none.

>TRBJ2-5|once|TRBV11-2
CASSPSGTQGTQYF
>TRBJ2-1|once|TRBV10-1
CASSVDGYNEQFF
>TRBJ2-6|-|TRBV11-1
CASSPPTGSPGANVPTF
>TRBJ2-7|-|TRBV11-3
CASSLVGTANCEQYF
>TRBJ1-3|once|TRBV6-1
CVSRVGGISGNTIYF
>TRBJ1-1|-|TRBV5-6
CASSSPRQGAVTEAFF
>TRBJ2-2|many|TRBV12-3/TRBV12-4
CASSKGGSVSMRFF
>TRBJ1-2|few|TRBV12-3/TRBV12-4
CASSPGSSPTFYGYTF
>TRBJ2-5|once|TRBV14
CVSSQGRAGGSETQYF
>TRBJ2-1|many|TRBV25-1
CASSEPTVFGGSYNEQFF
>TRBJ1-1|-|TRBV11-3
CTSSSQWPNSEAFF
>TRBJ2-7|-|TRBV7-9
CASGRGGYEQYF
>TRBJ1-2|many|TRBV6-5
CASSYSPDTAGGYTF
>TRBJ1-1|-|TRBV18
CASSTGQGRATEAFF
>TRBJ2-3|few|TRBV6-1
CASRPGGPDTQYF
>TRBJ2-7|once|TRBV11-2
CASSLSVEGSCEQYF
>TRBJ2-1|-|TRBV7-8
CASSPRMGLGEQFF
>TRBJ2-5|once|TRBV11-2
CAIRTTGVVTQYF
>TRBJ1-3|few|TRBV5-1
CASSLTGRGNTIYF
>TRBJ2-3|few|TRBV6-4
CASSVGPSTDTQYF
>TRBJ1-3|few|TRBV6-5
CASSSRAAAGNTIYF
>TRBJ2-1|-|TRBV5-4
CASSLVTGDHNEQFF
>TRBJ2-2|-|TRBV11-3
CASTSGLAGGPGGSCFF
>TRBJ2-2|-|TRBV7-9
CASSVGGRRKAGELFF
>TRBJ2-5|-|TRBV11-2
CASSFWTGIGQGAQYF